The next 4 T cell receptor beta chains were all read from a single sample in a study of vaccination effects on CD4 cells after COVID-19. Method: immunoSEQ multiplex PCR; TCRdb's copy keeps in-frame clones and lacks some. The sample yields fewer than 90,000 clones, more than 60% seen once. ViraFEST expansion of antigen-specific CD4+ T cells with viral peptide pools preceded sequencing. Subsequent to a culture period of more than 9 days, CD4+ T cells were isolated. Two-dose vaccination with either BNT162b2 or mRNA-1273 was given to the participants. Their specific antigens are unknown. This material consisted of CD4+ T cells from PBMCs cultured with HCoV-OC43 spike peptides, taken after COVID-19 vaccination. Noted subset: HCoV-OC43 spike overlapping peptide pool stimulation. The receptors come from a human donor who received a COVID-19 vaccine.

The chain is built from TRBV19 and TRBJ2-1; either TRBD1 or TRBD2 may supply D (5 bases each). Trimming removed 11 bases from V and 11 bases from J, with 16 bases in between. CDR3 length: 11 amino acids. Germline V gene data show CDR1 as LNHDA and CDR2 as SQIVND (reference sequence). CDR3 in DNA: TGTGCCGGGGGACCTCTAAAGAAGCAGTTCTTC. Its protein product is CAGGPLKKQFF.

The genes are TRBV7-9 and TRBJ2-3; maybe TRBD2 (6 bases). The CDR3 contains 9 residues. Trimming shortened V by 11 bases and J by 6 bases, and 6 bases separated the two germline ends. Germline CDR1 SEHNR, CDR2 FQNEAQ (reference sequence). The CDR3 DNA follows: TGTGCCGCGGGGGATACGCAGTATTTT. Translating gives CAAGDTQYF. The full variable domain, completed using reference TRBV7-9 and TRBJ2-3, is DTGVSQNPRHKITKRGQNVTFRCDPISEHNRLYWYRQTLGQGPEFLTYFQNEAQLEKSRLLSDRFSAERPKGSFSTLEIQRTEQGDSAMYLCAAGDTQYFGPGTRLTVL.

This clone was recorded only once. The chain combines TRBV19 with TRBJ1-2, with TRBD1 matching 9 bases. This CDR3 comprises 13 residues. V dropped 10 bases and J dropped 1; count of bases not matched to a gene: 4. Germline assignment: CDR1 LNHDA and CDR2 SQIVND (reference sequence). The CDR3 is CATGTGNNYGYTF. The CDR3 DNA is TGTGCCACCGGGACAGGGAATAACTATGGCTACACCTTC.

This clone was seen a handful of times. CDR3 sequence reads: CASSATGSSYNEQFF. For the CDR3, the DNA is TGTGCCAGCAGCGCGACAGGGAGCTCCTACAATGAGCAGTTCTTC. The chain uses TRBV5-5 and TRBJ2-1; 7 bases fit TRBD1. The CDR3 covers 15 residues. The V gene end was trimmed by 4 bases and the J gene end by 0 bases; junction bases not matched to a gene: 4. The germline gives CDR1 SGHKS, CDR2 YYEKEE (reference sequence).